The clone carrying this TCR beta chain was seen a single time. Antigen unknown. These data belong to a study of tumor-infiltrating lymphocytes in localized non-small cell lung cancer. Whole-study findings and limits: TCRbeta sequencing showed higher T cell infiltration in tumors than uninvolved lung. Different pieces of the same tissue were used for each assay. Tumor T-cell fraction from TCR sequencing was not associated with recurrence-free survival (p = 0.61).

CDR1 is SGHDT and CDR2 is YYEEEE in the germline V gene. V dropped 3 bases and J dropped 0 bases, with 12 bases sitting between them. The CDR3 totals 15 residues. TCRdb's table, derived via immunoSEQ multiplex PCR, lists solely in-frame clones and lacks some. The table includes about 12,000 clones, 80% detected once. Material: lung tumor tissue. The J gene is TRBJ1-2, the V gene TRBV5-6; no definite D call. This TCR derives from a human donor with non-small cell lung cancer. The CDR3, as DNA: TGTGCCAGCAGCTACCGCATAGGGCCTAACTATGGCTACACCTTC. Protein product: CASSYRIGPNYGYTF.